This TCR beta chain came from a study of cytomegalovirus exposure and HLA in healthy donors. Study-level information: Findings of an earlier analysis included some 110 million unique TCR beta sequences from around 180 million T cells. Points from the study as a whole: When the data were analyzed later, several of the most significant clusters appeared to be linked to common viral pathogens. Trimming of TCR beta V- and J-genes showed a link, identified in a later analysis, to a missense DCLRE1C variant.

This PCR relied on a set of 60 Vbeta primers and 13 Jbeta primers. How the authors handled the data: Approximately 11 million shared chains were among the about 80 million unique TCR beta chains that a later analysis counted. Libraries were prepared by immunoSEQ multiplex PCR; TCRdb keeps only in-frame clonotypes and omits some of them. V, J and clone size are taken as reported in that table, and D and trimming were inferred from the DNA itself. The sample includes some 40,000 clones. About this clone: Its target is unknown.

The trim removed 4 bases at V and 7 bases at J, leaving 10 bases unmatched. Germline V lookup: CDR1 SGHDT, CDR2 YYEEEE. This CDR3 is built from 15 residues. The V call is TRBV5-6, the J call TRBJ2-2, with TRBD2 matching 7 bases. This sequence was found in a human donor in good health. Sequencing was done on a sample of PBMCs. The CDR3 loop is CASSLLTGGNGELFF. Written as DNA, the CDR3 is TGTGCCAGCAGCCTGCTTACCGGGGGGAACGGGGAGCTGTTTTTT.